A single sample is the source of the 4 T cell receptor beta chains below, sequenced in a study of blood T cell repertoires in COVID-19. Produced via immunoSEQ multiplex PCR; TCRdb's table is partial and in-frame only. The sample includes under 500,000 clones, around 90% seen only once; the top ten take around 1.8%. The sequenced material came from PBMCs or T cells enriched from blood (not recorded which). The receptors stem from a woman aged 18-29 years with acute COVID-19.

This clone was counted a few times. The chain recombines TRBV27 with TRBJ1-5; possible D gene TRBD1, 6 bases. The V and J ends lost 3 bases and 2 bases respectively, with 14 bases between them. The germline CDR1 and CDR2 sequences are MNHEY and SMNVEV (reference sequence). The CDR3 loop spans 16 amino acids. The CDR3 sequence is CASSFGGRRGNQPQHF. The CDR3 DNA follows: TGTGCCAGCAGTTTTGGGGGCCGGCGTGGCAATCAGCCCCAGCATTTT.

The rearrangement links TRBV7-2 to TRBJ2-3; TRBD2 agrees at 8 bases. Germline values: CDR1 SGHTA, CDR2 FQGNSA. V trimming: 5 bases; J trimming: 2 bases; junction bases outside the gene matches: 9. The CDR3 totals 16 residues. CDR3: CASSTGGAAHTDTQYF. CDR3 DNA: TGTGCCAGCAGCACCGGGGGGGCCGCGCACACAGATACGCAGTATTTT.

The chain couples TRBV4-3 to TRBJ2-7, with TRBD1 identical over 8 bases. J lost 3 bases, V lost 4 bases, and 2 bases had no gene match. Germline lookup yields CDR1 LGHNA and CDR2 YSLEER. The CDR3 extends over 13 amino acids. The CDR3 reads CASSLGQGYEQYF. The CDR3 DNA sequence: TGCGCCAGCAGCCTCGGACAGGGCTACGAGCAGTACTTC.

The J gene is TRBJ2-1, the V gene TRBV14, with TRBD2 matching 10 bases. V trimming: 0 bases; J trimming: 2 bases; junction bases outside the gene matches: 10. This CDR3 region has 19 residues. The germline V gene encodes CDR1 SGHDN and CDR2 FVKESK. CDR3 bases: TGTGCCAGCAGCCAAGATCTTGCTAGCGGGAGTAGGGCCTACAATGAGCAGTTCTTC. This translates into CASSQDLASGSRAYNEQFF.